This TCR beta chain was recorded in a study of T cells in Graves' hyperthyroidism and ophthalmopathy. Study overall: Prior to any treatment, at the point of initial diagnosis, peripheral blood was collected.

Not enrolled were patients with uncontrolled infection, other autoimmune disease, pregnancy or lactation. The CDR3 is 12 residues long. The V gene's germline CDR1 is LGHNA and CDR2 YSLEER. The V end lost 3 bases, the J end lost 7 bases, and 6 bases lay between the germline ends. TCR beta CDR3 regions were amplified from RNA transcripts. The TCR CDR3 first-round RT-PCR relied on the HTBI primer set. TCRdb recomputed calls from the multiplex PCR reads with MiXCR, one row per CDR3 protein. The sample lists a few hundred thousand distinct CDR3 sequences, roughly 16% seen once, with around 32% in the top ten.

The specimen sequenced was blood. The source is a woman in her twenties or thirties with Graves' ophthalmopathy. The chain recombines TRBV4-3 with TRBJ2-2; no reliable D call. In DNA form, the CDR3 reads TGCGCCAGCAGCCAGGTTCGCGGGGAGCTGTTTTTT. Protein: CASSQVRGELFF.